What follows are 12 T cell receptor beta chains derived from one specimen sequenced in a study of blood T cell repertoires in COVID-19. Some clones are missing from TCRdb's copy, which holds only in-frame ones; the method was immunoSEQ multiplex PCR. The repertoire holds roughly 220,000 clones, 82% seen once, with 14% to 15% in the top ten. Material: PBMCs or T cells enriched from blood (not recorded which). The receptors stem from a man aged 35-49 years who had recovered from COVID-19.

The V call is TRBV27, the J call TRBJ1-1; tentatively, D is TRBD1 (6 bases). Germline CDR1 reads MNHEY; CDR2 reads SMNVEV (reference sequence). The V end was cut by 6 bases, the J end by 7 bases, with 15 bases between. This CDR3 has 13 residues. The CDR3 region has the DNA TGTGCCAGCAGATACAGGGTCCTCAGTGAAGCTTTCTTT. Protein: CASRYRVLSEAFF.

CDR3 sequence: CASSLSRSSGNTIYF. CDR3 DNA: TGCGCCAGCAGCTTGTCTCGGAGCTCTGGAAACACCATATATTTT. The chain carries TRBV5-1 and TRBJ1-3; D not resolved. Looked up from germline, CDR1 is SGHRS and CDR2 is YFSETQ. The CDR3 sequence is 15 residues long. The germline V and J ends were trimmed by 1 base and 0 bases, with 8 bases remaining between them.

The genes are TRBV7-3 and TRBJ2-1; 7 bases align to TRBD2. The V and J ends lost 5 bases and 8 bases, in that order; junction bases with no gene match: 6. Germline assignment: CDR1 SGHTA and CDR2 FQGTGA. CDR3 length: 13 residues. The CDR3 region has the DNA TGTGCCAGCAGCCCAGGCGCGGGAGATGAGCAGTTCTTC. Its protein product is CASSPGAGDEQFF. The full variable domain, with the rest looked up from reference TRBV7-3 and TRBJ2-1, is GAGVSQTPSNKVTEKGKYVELRCDPISGHTALYWYRQSLGQGPEFLIYFQGTGAADDSGLPNDRFFAVRPEGSVSTLKIQRTERGDSAVYLCASSPGAGDEQFFGPGTRLTVL.

This sequence joins TRBV6-5 and TRBJ1-1, with D perhaps TRBD1 (5 bases). The V end lost 0 bases, the J end lost 1 base, and 9 bases lay between the germline ends. This CDR3 region has 15 residues. Germline V gene data show CDR1 as MNHEY and CDR2 as SVGAGI. The CDR3 reads CASSYSAQANTEAFF. In nucleotides, the CDR3 is TGTGCCAGCAGTTACTCGGCACAGGCGAACACTGAAGCTTTCTTT.

A word on this clone: The sample contains more than one DNA sequence encoding this CDR3. V and J are TRBV2 and TRBJ1-5; the match to TRBD1 covers 7 bases. Germline V gene sequence: CDR1 SNHLY, CDR2 FYNNEI. This CDR3 region has 14 residues. V lost 6 bases and J lost 5; bases outside the gene matches: 7. CDR3 residues: CASSRGQGDQPQHF. DNA of the CDR3: TGTGCCAGCAGCCGTGGGCAGGGGGATCAGCCCCAGCATTTT.

This clone was counted ten times or more. This chain uses TRBV5-6 with TRBJ1-5; 11 bases match TRBD1. V shed 4 bases, J shed 6 bases, and the junction held 6 bases outside the gene matches. The CDR3 consists of 15 residues. From germline, CDR1 is SGHDT and CDR2 YYEEEE. CDR3: CASSLGQGAVQPQHF. CDR3 bases: TGTGCCAGCAGCCTAGGACAGGGGGCAGTTCAGCCCCAGCATTTT.

V and J are TRBV4-1 and TRBJ1-5; no reliable D call. V shed 4 bases and J shed 1 base, with 14 bases lying between them. The germline CDR1 and CDR2 sequences are MGHRA and YSYEKL. The CDR3 runs 16 residues. CDR3 DNA: TGCGCCAGCAGCCTAGGGAGCATAGGGAGCAATCAGCCCCAGCATTTT. It specifies CASSLGSIGSNQPQHF.

This chain uses TRBV7-2 with TRBJ1-5, with 8 nucleotides matching TRBD1. This CDR3 comprises 15 residues. Germline CDR1 SGHTA, CDR2 FQGNSA. V lost 5 bases, J lost 3 bases, and 6 bases stayed unmatched. DNA of the CDR3: TGTGCCAGCAGCCGGACAGGGTCCCACAATCAGCCCCAGCATTTT. Its translation is CASSRTGSHNQPQHF.

This clone appeared a few times. This chain connects TRBV4-1 to TRBJ1-1; 7 bases agree with TRBD1. This CDR3 is 17 amino acids long. Germline CDR1 and CDR2: MGHRA and YSYEKL. Trimming took 0 bases from V and 7 from J; bases not matched to a gene: 14. The CDR3 coding sequence is TGCGCCAGCAGCCAAGATAGGGACTCAGGGGGGAGGAATGAAGCTTTCTTT. Its translation is CASSQDRDSGGRNEAFF.

The chain is built from TRBV19 and TRBJ1-5; 8 bases fit TRBD1. Germline CDR1 reads LNHDA; CDR2 reads SQIVND (reference sequence). The ends lost 6 bases at V and 6 bases at J; junction bases unmatched: 4. The CDR3 sequence is 13 residues long. As DNA, the CDR3 is TGTGCCAGTAGGGACAGGGAGACTCAGCCCCAGCATTTT. Translation gives CASRDRETQPQHF.

The chain carries TRBV4-3 and TRBJ1-2; D is possibly TRBD1 (6 bases). Germline CDR1 and CDR2: LGHNA and YSLEER. Deletions cut 5 bases from V and 5 bases from J, with 15 bases between. CDR3 size: 14 residues. CDR3 nucleotides: TGCGCCAGCAGCTCCACAGGGAGGGGGTATGGCTACACCTTC. Its translation: CASSSTGRGYGYTF.

This chain links TRBV19 with TRBJ1-1; D call uncertain. Germline V gene lookup returns CDR1 LNHDA and CDR2 SQIVND (reference sequence). This CDR3 contains 15 residues. Trimming shortened V by 3 bases and J by 1 base, and 12 bases separated the two germline ends. For the CDR3, the DNA is TGTGCCAGTAGTATCGGAGCGGGTTGGAACACTGAAGCTTTCTTT. This codes for CASSIGAGWNTEAFF.